This T cell receptor (beta chain) derives from a study of graft-versus-host responses after intestinal transplantation. Study context: Anti-thymocyte globulin induction, then tacrolimus and steroids for two to four years, went to all recipients.

Measured with immunoSEQ multiplex PCR; TCRdb has only the in-frame clones, and not every one. The table lists approximately 74,000 clones, over 80% of them singletons. Germline V lookup: CDR1 SGHTA, CDR2 FQGTGA. The trim removed 3 bases at V and 7 bases at J, leaving 5 bases unmatched. The CDR3 totals 13 residues. Study-level findings and limits: GvH clones appeared in recipient marrow, some first in ileum or blood. Graft-donor T cell macrochimerism in patients accompanied high graft-versus-host to host-versus-graft clonal ratios in allografts.

A word on this clone: Its specificity is unknown.

The input for sequencing was PBMCs, taken 98 days after intestinal transplantation. This sequence originates from a human patient who received an intestinal transplant, so some T cells may come from the graft donor. This sequence joins TRBV7-3 and TRBJ2-7, with TRBD1 matching over 8 bases. The CDR3: CASSFQGAGEQYF. The DNA of the CDR3 is TGTGCCAGCAGCTTCCAGGGGGCCGGGGAGCAGTACTTC.